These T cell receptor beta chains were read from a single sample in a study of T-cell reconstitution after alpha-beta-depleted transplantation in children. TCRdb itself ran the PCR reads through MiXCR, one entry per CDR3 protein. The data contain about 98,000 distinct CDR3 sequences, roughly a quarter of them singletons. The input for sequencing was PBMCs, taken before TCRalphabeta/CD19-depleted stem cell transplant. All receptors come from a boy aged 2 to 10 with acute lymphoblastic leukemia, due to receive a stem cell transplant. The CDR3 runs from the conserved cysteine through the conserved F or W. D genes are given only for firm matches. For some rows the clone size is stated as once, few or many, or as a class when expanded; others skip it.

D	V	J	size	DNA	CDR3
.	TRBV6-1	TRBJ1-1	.	TGTGCCAGCAGTCGTCAAGGGATTCAGAACACTGAAGCTTTCTTT	CASSRQGIQNTEAFF
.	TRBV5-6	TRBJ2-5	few	TGTGCCAGCAGCCACCGGGCCATGGGAGGAGAGACCCAGTACTTC	CASSHRAMGGETQYF
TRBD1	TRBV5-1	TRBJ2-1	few	TGCGCCAGCAGCGGCACCGGGACAGGGGTCTACAATGAGCAGTTCTTC	CASSGTGTGVYNEQFF
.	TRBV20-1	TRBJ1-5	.	TGCAGTGCTACGGAAGAGATAGGCAATCAGCCCCAGCATTTT	CSATEEIGNQPQHF
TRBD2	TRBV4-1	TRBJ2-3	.	TGCGCCAGCAGCCATGAACCTAGCGGGTCTAGCACAGATACGCAGTATTTT	CASSHEPSGSSTDTQYF
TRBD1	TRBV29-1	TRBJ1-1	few	TGCAGCGTTACAGACAGGGCGACTTTCTTT	CSVTDRATFF
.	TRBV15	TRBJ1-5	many	TGTGCCACCAGCAGAGAGGCCCATAGCAATCAGCCCCAGCATTTT	CATSREAHSNQPQHF
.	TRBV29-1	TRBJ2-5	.	TGCAGCGTGAGGTCTAGCTTTAGGGAGACCCAGTACTTC	CSVRSSFRETQYF
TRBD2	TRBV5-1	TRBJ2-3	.	TGCGCCAGCAGCTCTCTCACTAGCGGAGGGGCAACAGATACGCAGTATTTT	CASSSLTSGGATDTQYF
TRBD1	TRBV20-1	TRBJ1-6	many	TGCAGTGCTAGGTCCCGGACAGGGCTTAATTCACCCCTCCACTTT	CSARSRTGLNSPLHF
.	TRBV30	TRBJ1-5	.	TGTGCCTGGAGTGAAACAGCCTATCAGCCCCAGCATTTT	CAWSETAYQPQHF
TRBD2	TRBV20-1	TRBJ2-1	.	TGCAGTGCTAGAGCGTTAACTAGCGGAGATATAAGCTCCTACAATGAGCAGTTCTTC	CSARALTSGDISSYNEQFF
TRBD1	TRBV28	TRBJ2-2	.	TGTGCCAGCAGGAAGACAGGGGACACCGGGGAGCTGTTTTTT	CASRKTGDTGELFF
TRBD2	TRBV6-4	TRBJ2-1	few	TGTGCCAGCAGTGGACTAGCGGGAGGCAATGAGCAGTTCTTC	CASSGLAGGNEQFF
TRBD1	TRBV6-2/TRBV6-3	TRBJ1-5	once	TGTGCCAGCAGCCCAGGGGGGAGCAATCAGCCCCAGCATTTT	CASSPGGSNQPQHF
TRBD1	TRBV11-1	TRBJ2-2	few	TGTGCCAGCAGCTTACCGTCAGGGACAGGCGGGAACACCGGGGAGCTGTTTTTT	CASSLPSGTGGNTGELFF
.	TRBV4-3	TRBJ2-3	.	TGCGCCAGCAGCCAAGGTTTTAGGGGAGGCACAGATACGCAGTATTTT	CASSQGFRGGTDTQYF
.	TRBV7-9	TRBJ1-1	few	TGTGCCAGCAGCTTTTCTAACACTGAAGCTTTCTTT	CASSFSNTEAFF
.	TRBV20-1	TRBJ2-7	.	TGCAGTCAAAGGGACACTTCCTACGAGCAGTACTTC	CSQRDTSYEQYF
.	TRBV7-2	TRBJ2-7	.	TGTGCCAGCTCGTTGTGGGGGACGAACAACTACGAGCAGTACTTC	CASSLWGTNNYEQYF
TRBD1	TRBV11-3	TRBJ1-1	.	TGTGCCAGCAGCTTTACGGGACAGGACCCGACTGAAGCTTTCTTT	CASSFTGQDPTEAFF
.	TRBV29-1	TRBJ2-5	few	TGCAGCGTTGGGGGTTCGGAGACCCAGTACTTC	CSVGGSETQYF
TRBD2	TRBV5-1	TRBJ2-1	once	TGCGCCAGCAGCTTTACCTCCGGGACTAGCGGAGCCCTAGAGCAGTTCTTC	CASSFTSGTSGALEQFF
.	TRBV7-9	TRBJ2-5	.	TGTGCCAGCAGCCAAGTCGGGGAGACCCAGTACTTC	CASSQVGETQYF
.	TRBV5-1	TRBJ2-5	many	TGCGCCAGCAGCTTTGAGCGGAGGCTTCAGGAGACCCAGTACTTC	CASSFERRLQETQYF
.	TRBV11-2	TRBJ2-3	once	TGTGCCAGCAGCTTAGAGATGGGGCCAGATACGCAGTATTTT	CASSLEMGPDTQYF
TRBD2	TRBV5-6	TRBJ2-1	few	TGTGCCAGCAGCTGCCCGGGACTAGCGGTCCCCGACGACTACAATGAGCAGTTCTTC	CASSCPGLAVPDDYNEQFF
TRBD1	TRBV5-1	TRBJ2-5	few	TGCGCCAGCAGCAGGGACAGGGCAGGGCAAGAGACCCAGTACTTC	CASSRDRAGQETQYF
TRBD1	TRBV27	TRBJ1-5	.	TGTGCCAGCAGTTTACAGGGGGCGGGTCAGCCCCAGCATTTT	CASSLQGAGQPQHF
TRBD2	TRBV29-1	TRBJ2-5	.	TGCAGCGCTTGGACTAGCGGAGGGGCCGGGGGCCAGTACTTC	CSAWTSGGAGGQYF
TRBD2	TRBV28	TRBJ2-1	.	TGTGCCAGCAGTTTTAAGACTAGCGGTGTTGTTGAGCAGTTCTTC	CASSFKTSGVVEQFF
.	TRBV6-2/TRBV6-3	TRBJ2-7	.	TGTGCCAGCAGCGCCGGACTTCTGTATCCCTCCGAGCAGTACTTC	CASSAGLLYPSEQYF
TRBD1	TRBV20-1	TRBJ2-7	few	TGCAGTGCCCCAGACAGGGGGCGCGACGAGCAGTACTTC	CSAPDRGRDEQYF
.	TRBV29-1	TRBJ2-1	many	TGCAGCGTTGAGAGGGTTTATGGAAACAGTGCCTACAATGAGCAGTTCTTC	CSVERVYGNSAYNEQFF
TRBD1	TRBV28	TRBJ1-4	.	TGTGCCAGCAGTCACCAGACAGGGTACGGAAAACTGTTTTTT	CASSHQTGYGKLFF
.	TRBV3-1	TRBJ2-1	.	TGTGCCAGCGAGGTGGGCGGGAACAATGAGCAGTTCTTC	CASEVGGNNEQFF
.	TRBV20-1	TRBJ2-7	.	TGCAGTGCGGGGGCTCTAGCAAACGAGCAGTACTTC	CSAGALANEQYF
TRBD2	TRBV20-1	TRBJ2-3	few	TGCAGTGCTGGAGGACTAGCGGAGGGCGGAGATACGCAGTATTTT	CSAGGLAEGGDTQYF
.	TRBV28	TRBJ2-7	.	TGTGCCAGCAGTTTATCCCAGGGATCTTACGAGCAGTACTTC	CASSLSQGSYEQYF
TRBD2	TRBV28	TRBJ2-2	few	TGTGCCAGCACCTCCCCTCTAGCGGAGGGGCGGTACACCGGGGAGCTGTTTTTT	CASTSPLAEGRYTGELFF
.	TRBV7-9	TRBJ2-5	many	TGTGCCAGCAGCTTATCTGTTAGCGGTGAGACCCAGTACTTC	CASSLSVSGETQYF
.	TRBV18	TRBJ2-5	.	TGTGCCAGCTCACCAGTAGGGGGAAGTTTTCAAGAGACCCAGTACTTC	CASSPVGGSFQETQYF